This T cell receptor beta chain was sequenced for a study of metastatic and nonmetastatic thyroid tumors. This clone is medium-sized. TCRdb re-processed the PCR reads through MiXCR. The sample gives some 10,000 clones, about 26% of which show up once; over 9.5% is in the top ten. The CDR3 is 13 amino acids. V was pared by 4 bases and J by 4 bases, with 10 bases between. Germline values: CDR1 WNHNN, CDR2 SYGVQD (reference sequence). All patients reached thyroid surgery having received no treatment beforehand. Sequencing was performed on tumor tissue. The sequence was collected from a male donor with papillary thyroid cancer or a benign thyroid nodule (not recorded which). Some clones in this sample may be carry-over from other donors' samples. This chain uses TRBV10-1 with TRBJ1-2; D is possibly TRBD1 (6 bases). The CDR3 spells CASSGGRGYGYTF. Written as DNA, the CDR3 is TGCGCCAGCAGTGGAGGCAGGGGCTATGGCTACACCTTC.